Described below is a single TCR beta chain sequence and its context. This sample stems from a study of Ad26.COV2.S vaccination and SARS-CoV-2 variants. Study-level background: Donor joined the COV1001 Ad26.COV2.S trial arm.

Libraries were prepared by immunoSEQ multiplex PCR; TCRdb keeps only in-frame clonotypes and omits some of them. The table lists about 400,000 clones, 70% to 90% of them singletons. Treatment specified: some 19 received Ad26.COV2.S at low or high dose, single or two shots; about 5 received placebo; per-sample allocation not given. Sampling was performed 63 days after the first vaccine or placebo injection. This person who donated was an adult of 18-55 years in Boston. Specimen: peripheral blood, collected in a trial of Ad26.COV2.S vaccine versus placebo. The receptor was isolated from a person aged 18 to 65 who received the Ad26.COV2.S COVID-19 vaccine or a placebo.

CDR3 sequence: CASSLAPGGGTPLHF. CDR3 sequence (DNA): TGTGCCAGCAGCTTAGCGCCCGGGGGCGGGACACCCCTCCACTTT. The genes are TRBV7-2 and TRBJ1-6; D might be TRBD1 (6 bases). The CDR3 consists of 15 residues. With 0 bases removed from V and 11 bases from J, the gap between germline ends came to 14 bases. Looked up from germline, CDR1 is SGHTA and CDR2 is FQGNSA.